One sample yielded the 2 T cell receptor beta chains listed below, sequenced in a study of regulatory T cells in long-lasting Graves disease. Through Arm-PCR of CDR3 regions and iRepertoire HTBI primers, TCR beta libraries were built. TCRdb analysed the multiplex PCR reads with MiXCR anew, one entry per CDR3 protein. The sample holds 600,000 to 850,000 distinct CDR3 sequences, about 30% seen once. Time point reported: persistent/refractory GD, antithyroid drugs over 5 years with positive TRAb. The authors made the TCR library using RNA they extracted from PBMCs. The source was peripheral blood mononuclear cells (PBMCs), collected when the disease was refractory, from a patient treated with antithyroid drugs. Receptors were obtained from a female donor with Graves disease.

The chain has TRBV20-1 and TRBJ2-7; weak D call: TRBD2 (5 bases). Trimming removed 4 bases at V and 3 bases at J, with 13 bases between. The CDR3 extends over 13 amino acids. Germline values: CDR1 DFQATT, CDR2 SNEGSKA (reference sequence). The CDR3 sequence: CSAMSSPFYEQYF. CDR3 bases: TGCAGTGCTATGTCTAGCCCTTTCTACGAGCAGTACTTC.

Worth noting for this clonotype: The junction shows a germline mismatch at one end, possibly a read error. The rearrangement joins TRBV11-2 to TRBJ2-5; no clear D gene. CDR1 and CDR2 (germline): SGHAT, FQNNGV. The CDR3 is 14 amino acids. The CDR3 region has the DNA TGCGCCAGCAGCCAAGATCCCATCAAAGAGACCCAGTACTTC. Translated: CASSQDPIKETQYF. Full variable domain (outside the CDR3, taken from reference TRBV11-2 and TRBJ2-5): EAGVAQSPRYKIIEKRQSVAFWCNPISGHATLYWYQQILGQGPKLLIQFQNNGVVDDSQLPKDRFSAERLKGVDSTLKIQPAKLEDSAVYLCASSQDPIKETQYFGPGTRLLVL.